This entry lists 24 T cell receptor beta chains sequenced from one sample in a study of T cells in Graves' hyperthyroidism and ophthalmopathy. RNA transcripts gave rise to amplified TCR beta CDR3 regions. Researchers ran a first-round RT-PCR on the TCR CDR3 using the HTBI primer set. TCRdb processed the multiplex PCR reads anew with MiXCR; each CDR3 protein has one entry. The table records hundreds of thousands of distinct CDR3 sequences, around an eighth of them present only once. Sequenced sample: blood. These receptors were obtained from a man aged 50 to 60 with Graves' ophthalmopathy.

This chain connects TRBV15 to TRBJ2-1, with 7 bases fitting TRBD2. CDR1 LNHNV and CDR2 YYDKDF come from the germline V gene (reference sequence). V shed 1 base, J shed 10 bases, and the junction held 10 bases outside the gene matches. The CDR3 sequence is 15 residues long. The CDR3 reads CATSRGFAGVGEQFF. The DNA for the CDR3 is TGTGCCACCAGCAGAGGTTTTGCGGGAGTGGGGGAGCAGTTCTTC.

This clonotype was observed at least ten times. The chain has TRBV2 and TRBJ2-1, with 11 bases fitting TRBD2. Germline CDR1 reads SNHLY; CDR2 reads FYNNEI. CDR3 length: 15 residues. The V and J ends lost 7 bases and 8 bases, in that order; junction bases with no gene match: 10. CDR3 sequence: CASTFIAGGAHEQFF. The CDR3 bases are TGTGCCAGCACTTTCATAGCGGGGGGGGCGCATGAGCAGTTCTTC.

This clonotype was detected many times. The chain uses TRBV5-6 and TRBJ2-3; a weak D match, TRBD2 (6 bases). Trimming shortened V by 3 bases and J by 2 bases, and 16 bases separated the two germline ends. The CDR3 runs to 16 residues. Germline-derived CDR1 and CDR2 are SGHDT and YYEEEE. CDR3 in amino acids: CASSSRVRDSTDTQYF. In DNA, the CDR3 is TGTGCCAGCAGCTCGAGGGTAAGGGACTCCACAGATACGCAGTATTTT.

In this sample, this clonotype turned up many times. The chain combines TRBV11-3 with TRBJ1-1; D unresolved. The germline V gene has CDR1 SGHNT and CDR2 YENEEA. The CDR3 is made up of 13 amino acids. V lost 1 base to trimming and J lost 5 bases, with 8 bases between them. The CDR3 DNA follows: TGTGCCAGCAGCTTAGTCCGGGTTACTGAAGCTTTCTTT. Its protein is CASSLVRVTEAFF.

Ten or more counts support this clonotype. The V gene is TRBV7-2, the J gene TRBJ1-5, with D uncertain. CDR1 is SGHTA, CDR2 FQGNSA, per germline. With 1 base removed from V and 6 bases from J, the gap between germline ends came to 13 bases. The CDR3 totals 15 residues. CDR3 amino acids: CASSLVGSVRQPQHF. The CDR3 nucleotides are TGTGCCAGCAGCTTAGTCGGTTCGGTCCGTCAGCCCCAGCATTTT.

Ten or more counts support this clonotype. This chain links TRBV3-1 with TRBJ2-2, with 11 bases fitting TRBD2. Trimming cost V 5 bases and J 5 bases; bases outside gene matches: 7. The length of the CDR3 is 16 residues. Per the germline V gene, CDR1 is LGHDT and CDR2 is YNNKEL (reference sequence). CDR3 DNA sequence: TGTGCCAGCAGCTTACTAGCGGGAGACCAGACCGGGGAGCTGTTTTTT. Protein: CASSLLAGDQTGELFF.

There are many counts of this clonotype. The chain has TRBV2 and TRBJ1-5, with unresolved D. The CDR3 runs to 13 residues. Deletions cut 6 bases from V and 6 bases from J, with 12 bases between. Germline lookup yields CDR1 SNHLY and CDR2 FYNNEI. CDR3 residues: CASSPSPGQPQHF. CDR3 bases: TGTGCCAGCAGCCCCTCACCGGGTCAGCCCCAGCATTTT.

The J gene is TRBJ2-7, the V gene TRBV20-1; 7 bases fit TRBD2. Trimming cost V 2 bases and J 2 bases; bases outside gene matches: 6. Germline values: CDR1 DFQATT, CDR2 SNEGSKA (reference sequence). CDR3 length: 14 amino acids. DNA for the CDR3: TGCAGTGCTAGAAGGGTGGGAGGGACCTACGAGCAGTACTTC. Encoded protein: CSARRVGGTYEQYF.

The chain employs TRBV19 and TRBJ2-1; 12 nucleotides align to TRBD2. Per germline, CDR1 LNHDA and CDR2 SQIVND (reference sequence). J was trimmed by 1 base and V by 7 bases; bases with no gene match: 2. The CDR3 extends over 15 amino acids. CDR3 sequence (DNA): TGTGCCAGTATGGGACTAGCGGGTTCCTACAATGAGCAGTTCTTC. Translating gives CASMGLAGSYNEQFF.

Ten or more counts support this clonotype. CDR3 in amino acids: CASSYGGSLNEQFF. The DNA for the CDR3 is TGTGCCAGCAGTTATGGGGGCTCCCTCAATGAGCAGTTCTTC. The rearrangement uses TRBV28 and TRBJ2-1; possible D gene TRBD1, 6 bases. V lost 4 bases to trimming and J lost 6 bases, with 13 bases between them. Germline values: CDR1 MDHEN, CDR2 SYDVKM. The CDR3 runs to 14 residues. The variable domain in full, with the rest retrieved from reference TRBV28 and TRBJ2-1, is DVKVTQSSRYLVKRTGEKVFLECVQDMDHENMFWYRQDPGLGLRLIYFSYDVKMKEKGDIPEGYSVSREKKERFSLILESASTNQTSMYLCASSYGGSLNEQFFGPGTRLTVL.

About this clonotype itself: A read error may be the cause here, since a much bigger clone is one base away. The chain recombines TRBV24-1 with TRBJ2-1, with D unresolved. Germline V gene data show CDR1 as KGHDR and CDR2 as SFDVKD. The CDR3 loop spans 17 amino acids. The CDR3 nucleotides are TGTGCCACCAGTGATCCCGGGCGCCGTGGCTCCTGCAATGAGCAGTTCTTC. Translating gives CATSDPGRRGSCNEQFF.

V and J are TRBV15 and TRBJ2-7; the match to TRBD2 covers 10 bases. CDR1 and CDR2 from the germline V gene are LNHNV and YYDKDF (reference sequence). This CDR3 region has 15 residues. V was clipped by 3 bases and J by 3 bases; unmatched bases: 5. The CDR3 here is CATSSGTSGNYEQYF. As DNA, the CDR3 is TGTGCCACCAGCAGTGGTACTAGCGGGAACTACGAGCAGTACTTC.

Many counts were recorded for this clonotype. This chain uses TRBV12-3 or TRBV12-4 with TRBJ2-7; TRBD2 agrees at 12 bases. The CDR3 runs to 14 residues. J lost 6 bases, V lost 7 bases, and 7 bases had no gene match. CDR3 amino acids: CASKRLAGEGEQYF. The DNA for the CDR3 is TGTGCCAGCAAACGACTAGCGGGAGAAGGCGAGCAGTACTTC.

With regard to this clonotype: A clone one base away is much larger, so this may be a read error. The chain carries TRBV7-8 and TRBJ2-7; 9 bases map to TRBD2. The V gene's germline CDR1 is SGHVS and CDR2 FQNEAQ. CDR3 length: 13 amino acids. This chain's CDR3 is CAGSLAGAQEQYF. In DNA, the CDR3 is TGTGCCGGCAGCTTAGCGGGGGCGCAGGAGCAGTACTTC.

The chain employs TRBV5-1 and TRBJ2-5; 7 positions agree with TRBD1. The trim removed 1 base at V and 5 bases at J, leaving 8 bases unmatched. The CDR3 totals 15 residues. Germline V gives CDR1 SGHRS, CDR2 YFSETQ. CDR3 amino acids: CASSLLRTGRETQYF. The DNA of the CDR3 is TGCGCCAGCAGCTTGTTACGGACAGGAAGGGAGACCCAGTACTTC.

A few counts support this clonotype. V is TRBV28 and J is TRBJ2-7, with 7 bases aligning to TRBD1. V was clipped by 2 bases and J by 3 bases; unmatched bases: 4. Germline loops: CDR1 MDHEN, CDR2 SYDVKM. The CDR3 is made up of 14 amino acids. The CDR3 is CASSLQGVGYEQYF. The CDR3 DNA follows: TGTGCCAGCAGTTTACAGGGGGTAGGCTACGAGCAGTACTTC. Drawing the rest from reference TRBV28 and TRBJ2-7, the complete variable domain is DVKVTQSSRYLVKRTGEKVFLECVQDMDHENMFWYRQDPGLGLRLIYFSYDVKMKEKGDIPEGYSVSREKKERFSLILESASTNQTSMYLCASSLQGVGYEQYFGPGTRLTVT.

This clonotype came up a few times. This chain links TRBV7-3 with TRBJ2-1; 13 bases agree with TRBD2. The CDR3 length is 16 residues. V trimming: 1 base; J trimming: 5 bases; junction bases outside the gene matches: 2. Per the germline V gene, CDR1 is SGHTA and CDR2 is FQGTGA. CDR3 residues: CASSLIGTSGDNEQFF. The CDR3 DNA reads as TGTGCCAGCAGCTTAATTGGGACTAGCGGGGACAATGAGCAGTTCTTC.

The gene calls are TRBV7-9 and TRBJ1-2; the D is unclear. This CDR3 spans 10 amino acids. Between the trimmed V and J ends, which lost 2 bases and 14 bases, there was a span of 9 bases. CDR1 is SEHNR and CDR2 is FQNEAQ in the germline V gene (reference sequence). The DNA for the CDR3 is TGTGCCAGCAGCTTATACCCGTCAACCTTC. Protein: CASSLYPSTF.

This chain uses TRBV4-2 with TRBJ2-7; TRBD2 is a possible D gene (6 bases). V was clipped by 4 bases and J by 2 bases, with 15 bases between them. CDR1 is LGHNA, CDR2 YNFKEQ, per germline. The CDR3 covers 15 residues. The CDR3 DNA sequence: TGTGCCAGCAGCCTGATGACGGGAGAGGCCTACGAGCAGTACTTC. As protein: CASSLMTGEAYEQYF.

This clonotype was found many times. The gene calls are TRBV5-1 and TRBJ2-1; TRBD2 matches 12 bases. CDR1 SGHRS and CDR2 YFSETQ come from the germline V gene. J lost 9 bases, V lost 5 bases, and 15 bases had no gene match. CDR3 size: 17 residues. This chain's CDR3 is CASSLDKGLAGGSEQFF. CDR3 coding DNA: TGCGCCAGCAGTCTCGACAAGGGACTAGCGGGTGGTAGTGAGCAGTTCTTC.

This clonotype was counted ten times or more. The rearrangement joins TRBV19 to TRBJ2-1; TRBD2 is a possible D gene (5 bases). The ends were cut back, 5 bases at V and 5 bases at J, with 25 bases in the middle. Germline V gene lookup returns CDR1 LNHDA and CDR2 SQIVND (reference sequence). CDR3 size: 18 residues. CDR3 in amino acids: CASSPHPSTRLRDNEQFF. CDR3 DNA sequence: TGTGCCAGTAGTCCCCACCCCTCTACTAGGCTGAGAGACAATGAGCAGTTCTTC.

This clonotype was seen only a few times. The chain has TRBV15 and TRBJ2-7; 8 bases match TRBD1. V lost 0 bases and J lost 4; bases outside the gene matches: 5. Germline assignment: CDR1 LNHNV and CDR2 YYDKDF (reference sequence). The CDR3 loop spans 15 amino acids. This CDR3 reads CATSRDQGAAYEQYF. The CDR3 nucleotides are TGTGCCACCAGCAGAGATCAGGGGGCAGCGTACGAGCAGTACTTC.

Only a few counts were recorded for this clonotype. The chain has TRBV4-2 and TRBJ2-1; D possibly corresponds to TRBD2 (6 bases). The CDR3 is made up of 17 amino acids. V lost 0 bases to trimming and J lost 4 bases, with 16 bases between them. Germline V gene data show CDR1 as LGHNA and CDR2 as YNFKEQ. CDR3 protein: CASSQEMAGSTYNEQFF. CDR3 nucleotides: TGTGCCAGCAGCCAAGAAATGGCGGGATCAACATACAATGAGCAGTTCTTC.

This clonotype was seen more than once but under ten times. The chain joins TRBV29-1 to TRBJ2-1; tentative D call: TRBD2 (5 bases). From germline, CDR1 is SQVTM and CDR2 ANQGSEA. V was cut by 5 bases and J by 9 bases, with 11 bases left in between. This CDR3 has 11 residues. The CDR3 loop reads CSVRGLSEQFF. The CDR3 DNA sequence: TGCAGCGTTCGCGGGTTGAGTGAGCAGTTCTTC.